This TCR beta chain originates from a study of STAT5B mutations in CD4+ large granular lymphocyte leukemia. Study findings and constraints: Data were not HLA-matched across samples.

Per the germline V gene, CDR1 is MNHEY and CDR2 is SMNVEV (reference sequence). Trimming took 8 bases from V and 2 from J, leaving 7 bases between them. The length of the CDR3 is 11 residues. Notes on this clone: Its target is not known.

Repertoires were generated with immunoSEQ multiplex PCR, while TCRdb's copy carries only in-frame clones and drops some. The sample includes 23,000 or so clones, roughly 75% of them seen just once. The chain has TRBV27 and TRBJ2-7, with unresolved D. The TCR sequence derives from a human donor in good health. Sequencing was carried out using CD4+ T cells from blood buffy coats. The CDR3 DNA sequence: TGTGCCAGCGGCTCACCCTACGAGCAGTACTTC. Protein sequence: CASGSPYEQYF.